The 10 T cell receptor beta chains given below trace back to one sample, sequenced in a study of molecular identifiers for immune sequencing clone quantification (dated by TCRdb to between 2018 and 2020). The library was obtained by PCR. These reads were obtained on a NextSeq 500. The public reads were run again by TCRdb, first through fastp at Q25 and then through MiXCR, and only productive beta chains were kept. Duplicate CDR3 protein sequences are folded into a single record with the most common DNA and genes. The sample profile shows over 550,000 distinct CDR3 sequences; 25% of them were found once. About 0.84% of the sample is held by the ten biggest clonotypes. The sample comprised naive CD8+ T cells from blood, with Jurkat cell RNA spiked in. The cell subset or site label of this sample denotes: FACS-sorted CD8+CD4-CCR7+CD45RA+ naive T cells. Source of these receptors: a human donor in good health. Some libraries in this study had Jurkat cell RNA spiked in.

This clonotype was observed a few times. This chain connects TRBV27 to TRBJ2-5; TRBD1 aligns across 7 bases. There are 14 residues in the CDR3. Germline trimming cut 3 bases from V and 2 bases from J; bases unmatched to any gene: 3. CDR1 and CDR2 from the germline V gene are MNHEY and SMNVEV (reference sequence). The CDR3 protein is CASSFTGDQETQYF. The CDR3 nucleotides read TGTGCCAGCAGTTTCACAGGGGATCAAGAGACCCAGTACTTC.

This clonotype appeared many times. The J gene is TRBJ2-3, the V gene TRBV7-2, with 10 bases that match TRBD2. Germline CDR1 reads SGHTA; CDR2 reads FQGNSA. The ends lost 7 bases at V and 2 bases at J; junction bases unmatched: 9. The CDR3 sequence is 16 residues long. As DNA, the CDR3 is TGTGCCAGCAACCCACTAGCGGGACCCCTCACAGATACGCAGTATTTT. The encoded protein is CASNPLAGPLTDTQYF.

This clonotype was found many times. V is TRBV7-2 and J is TRBJ2-2, with D possibly being TRBD1 or TRBD2 (5 bases each). Germline V gene data show CDR1 as SGHTA and CDR2 as FQGNSA. The germline V and J ends were trimmed by 5 bases and 3 bases, with 13 bases remaining between them. The CDR3 loop spans 15 amino acids. The CDR3 nucleotides are TGTGCCAGCAGCCCCCTCGGGGCGGACACCGGGGAGCTGTTTTTT. Translated: CASSPLGADTGELFF. The variable domain in full, with the rest retrieved from reference TRBV7-2 and TRBJ2-2, is GAGVSQSPSNKVTEKGKDVELRCDPISGHTALYWYRQSLGQGLEFLIYFQGNSAPDKSGLPSDRFSAERTGGSVSTLTIQRTQQEDSAVYLCASSPLGADTGELFFGEGSRLTVL.

This clonotype showed up just a few times. The CDR3 is CATRTADHTEAFF. The CDR3 DNA follows: TGTGCCACCCGGACAGCCGATCACACTGAAGCTTTCTTT. The gene calls are TRBV27 and TRBJ1-1, with D tentatively TRBD1 (6 bases). The CDR3 totals 13 residues. Germline CDR1 is MNHEY and CDR2 is SMNVEV (reference sequence). The V end lost 10 bases, the J end lost 3 bases, and 15 bases lay between the germline ends.

In this sample, this clonotype turned up a few times. The chain combines TRBV11-1 with TRBJ2-3; TRBD2 aligns across 7 bases. This CDR3 is built from 18 residues. Germline assignment: CDR1 SGHAT and CDR2 FQDESV (reference sequence). After removal of 4 bases from V and 3 bases from J, the junction contained 16 bases not matched to a gene. This CDR3 is CASSSRLARLGSTDTQYF. The CDR3 DNA follows: TGTGCCAGCAGCTCCAGACTAGCAAGACTAGGGTCAACAGATACGCAGTATTTT.

The CDR3 DNA sequence: TGTGCCATCAGTGAGTTACAGGGGGCAGGCGAGCAGTACTTC. Protein: CAISELQGAGEQYF. The chain has TRBV10-3 and TRBJ2-7, with 9 positions matching TRBD1. V lost 1 base, J lost 6 bases, and 4 bases stayed unmatched. CDR1 and CDR2 (germline): ENHRY, SYGVKD. The CDR3 has 14 amino acids.

CDR3 coding DNA: TGTGCCAGCAGCTTAGGGACTAGCAGCTTTTGGGAGCAGTTCTTC. This codes for CASSLGTSSFWEQFF. V usage is TRBV13 and J usage is TRBJ2-1, with 7 bases identical to TRBD2. V was clipped by 0 bases and J by 10 bases; unmatched bases: 9. Germline V gene lookup returns CDR1 PRHDT and CDR2 FYEKMQ (reference sequence). CDR3 length equals 15 residues.

Remarks on this clonotype: A read error may account for a junction end that differs from germline. CDR3 sequence reads: CASSPRTYSYGQYF. The CDR3 DNA is TGTGCCAGCAGCCCACGGACTTACTCCTACGGGCAGTACTTC. The chain employs TRBV7-2 and TRBJ2-7; D perhaps matches TRBD2 (5 bases). CDR1 is SGHTA and CDR2 is FQGNSA in the germline V gene. The CDR3 runs to 14 residues.

With respect to this clonotype: This may arise from a read error, as a much more abundant clone is one base away. V and J are TRBV14 and TRBJ2-6, with TRBD2 as a possible D gene (6 bases). Germline lookup yields CDR1 SGHDN and CDR2 FVKESK. The CDR3 loop spans 16 amino acids. CDR3 protein: CTSSQYTGAGANVLTF. The CDR3 coding sequence is TGTACCAGCAGCCAGTACACGGGAGCTGGGGCCAACGTCCTGACTTTC.

V usage is TRBV4-1 and J usage is TRBJ2-7; 11 bases align to TRBD2. V lost 0 bases to trimming and J lost 6 bases; unmatched junction nucleotides: 7. Per germline, CDR1 MGHRA and CDR2 YSYEKL. The CDR3 runs 16 residues. The CDR3, as DNA: TGCGCCAGCAGCCAAGATAGGACTAGCGGGCCCGGCGAGCAGTACTTC. It codes for CASSQDRTSGPGEQYF.